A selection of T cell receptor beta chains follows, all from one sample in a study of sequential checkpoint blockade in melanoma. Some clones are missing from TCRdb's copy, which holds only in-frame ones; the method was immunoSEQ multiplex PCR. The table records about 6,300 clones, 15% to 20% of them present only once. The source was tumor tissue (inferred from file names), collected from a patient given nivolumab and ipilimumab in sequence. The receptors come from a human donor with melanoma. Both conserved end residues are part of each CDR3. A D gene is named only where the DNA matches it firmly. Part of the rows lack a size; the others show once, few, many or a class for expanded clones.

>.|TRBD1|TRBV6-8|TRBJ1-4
TGTGCCAGCAGTTACCTGGGACAGCTTAATGAAAAACTGTTTTTT
CASSYLGQLNEKLFF
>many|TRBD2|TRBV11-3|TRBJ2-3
TGTGCCAGCAGCCCCCTAGCGGGGGGGCGGAAAGATACGCAGTATTTT
CASSPLAGGRKDTQYF
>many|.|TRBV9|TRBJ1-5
TGTGCCAGCAGCTCAAGCGGGGGTAGCAATCAGCCCCAGCATTTT
CASSSSGGSNQPQHF
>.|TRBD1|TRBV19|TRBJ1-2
TGTGCCAGTAGTATAGCGGAGGCAGGGGGCGTTAGCTATGGCTACACCTTC
CASSIAEAGGVSYGYTF
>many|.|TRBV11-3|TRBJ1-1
TGTGCCAGCAGCCCCCCCTACTACCAGGGGTTCACTGAAGCTTTCTTT
CASSPPYYQGFTEAFF
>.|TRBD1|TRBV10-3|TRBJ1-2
TGTGCCATCAGTGAGTCGCCAGGGGGCACAAATGGCTACACCTTC
CAISESPGGTNGYTF
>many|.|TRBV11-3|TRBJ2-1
TGTGCCAGCAGCTTACCACCGGGACTTTACAATGAGCAGTTCTTC
CASSLPPGLYNEQFF
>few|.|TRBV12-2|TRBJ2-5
TGTGCCAAGGCCTCGGGGACAGGGGGCGGAGAGACCCAGTACTTC
CAKASGTGGGETQYF
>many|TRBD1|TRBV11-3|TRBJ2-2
TGTGCCAGCAGCCAACCAACAGGGGGGACCGGGGAGCTGTTTTTT
CASSQPTGGTGELFF
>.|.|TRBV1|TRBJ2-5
TGCGCCAGCAGCCAAGAAAGGGATGGGACCCAGTACTTC
CASSQERDGTQYF
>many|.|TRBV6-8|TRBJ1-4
TGTGCCAGCAGTTACAACTTCGGGGGGGGTGCTAATGAAAAACTGTTTTTT
CASSYNFGGGANEKLFF
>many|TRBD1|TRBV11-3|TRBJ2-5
TGTGCCAGCAGCGCCCGGACAGGGGTCGGAGAGACCCAGTACTTC
CASSARTGVGETQYF
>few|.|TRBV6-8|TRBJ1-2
TGTGCCAGCAGTACGACCGATACCCTGAACTATGGCTACACCTTC
CASSTTDTLNYGYTF
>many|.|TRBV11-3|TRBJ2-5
TGTGCCAGCAGCTTAGACTGGGCTTTACAAGAGACCCAGTACTTC
CASSLDWALQETQYF
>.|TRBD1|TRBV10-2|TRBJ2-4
TGCGCCAGCAGTCCACGACAGGGCCTAGCCAAAAACATTCAGTACTTC
CASSPRQGLAKNIQYF
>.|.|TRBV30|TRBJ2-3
TGTGCCTGGACTAGAGGTGGCTCCACAGATACGCAGTATTTT
CAWTRGGSTDTQYF
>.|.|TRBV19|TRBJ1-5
TGTGCCAGTACAGGCAGAACCTATAGCAATCAGCCCCAGCATTTT
CASTGRTYSNQPQHF
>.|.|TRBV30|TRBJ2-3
TGTGCCTGGAGTGAGGACCGGGGAGATACGCAGTATTTT
CAWSEDRGDTQYF
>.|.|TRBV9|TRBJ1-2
TGTGCCAGCAGTGCGGCAGGGGAGGGCGATGGCTACACCTTC
CASSAAGEGDGYTF
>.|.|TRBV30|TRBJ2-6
TGTGCCTGGAGGGACTCTGGGGCCAACGTCCTGACTTTC
CAWRDSGANVLTF
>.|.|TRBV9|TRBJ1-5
TGTGCCAGCAGTGAATTTCGGGGGTTCAGTGCGGAGCCCCAGCATTTT
CASSEFRGFSAEPQHF
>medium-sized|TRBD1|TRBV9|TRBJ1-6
TGTGCCAGCAGCGCCCGACAGGGGCGGAATAGGTCACCCCTCCACTTT
CASSARQGRNRSPLHF
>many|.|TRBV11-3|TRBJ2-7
TGTGCCAGCAGCCAGACCGTAGGGACAAGATCCTACGAGCAGTACTTC
CASSQTVGTRSYEQYF
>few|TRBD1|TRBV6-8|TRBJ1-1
TGTGCCAGCAGTTATCCGGGACAGGGGCCAGGAGGGAGTACTGAAGCTTTCTTT
CASSYPGQGPGGSTEAFF
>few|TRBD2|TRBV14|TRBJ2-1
TGTGCCAGCAGCCCACTTGGGACTAGCGAAAATGAGCAGTTCTTC
CASSPLGTSENEQFF
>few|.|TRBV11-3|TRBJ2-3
TGTGCTAGCAGCCGGGCAACCCCACCGGGGACAGATACGCAGTATTTT
CASSRATPPGTDTQYF
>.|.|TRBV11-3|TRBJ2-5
TGTGCCAGCAGCGCACCGGCGGGGTGGGAGACCCAGTACTTC
CASSAPAGWETQYF
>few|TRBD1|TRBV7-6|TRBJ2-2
TGTGCCAGCAGACCCGGGACAGGGTGGCCCGGGGAGCTGTTTTTT
CASRPGTGWPGELFF
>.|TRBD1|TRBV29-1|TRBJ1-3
TGCAGCGTCGTGACAGGGGGAGGTGGAAACACCATATATTTT
CSVVTGGGGNTIYF
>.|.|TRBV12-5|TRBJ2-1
TGTGCTAGTGGTTTCGCCAAAGGAAACAGGGAAATGACCGATGAGCAGTTCTTC
CASGFAKGNREMTDEQFF
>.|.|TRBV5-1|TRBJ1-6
TGCGCCAGCAGCGCGGGACGGATTAATTCACCCCTCCACTTT
CASSAGRINSPLHF
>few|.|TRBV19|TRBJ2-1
TGTGCCAGTAGTATCGGGACTGAGAATGAGCAGTTCTTC
CASSIGTENEQFF
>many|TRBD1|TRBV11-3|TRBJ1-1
TGTGCCAGCAGCTTGCATCAGGGGGCCACTGAAGCTTTCTTT
CASSLHQGATEAFF
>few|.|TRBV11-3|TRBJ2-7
TGTGCCAGCAGCCACGACCCGGGCCCTAGCTCCTACGAGCAGTACTTC
CASSHDPGPSSYEQYF
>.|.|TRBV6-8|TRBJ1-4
TGTGCCAGCAGTTACGATGTTATTGCAACTAATGAAAAACTGTTTTTT
CASSYDVIATNEKLFF
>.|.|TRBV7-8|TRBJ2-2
TGTGCCAGCAGCCCAGGGGTTACCGGGGAGCTGTTTTTT
CASSPGVTGELFF
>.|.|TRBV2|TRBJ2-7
TGTGCCAGCAGTGGGGAGTTCGGCGGTTCCTACGAGCAGTACTTC
CASSGEFGGSYEQYF
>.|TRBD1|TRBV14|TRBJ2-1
TGTGCCAGCAGCCCCAGACAGGGGTTATACAATGAGCAGTTCTTC
CASSPRQGLYNEQFF
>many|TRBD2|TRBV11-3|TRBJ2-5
TGTGCCAGCAGCCCTCGGACTAGCGGGGGGTCCACCTCCCAAGAGACCCAGTACTTC
CASSPRTSGGSTSQETQYF
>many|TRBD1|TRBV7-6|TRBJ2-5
TGTGCCAGCAGGCACACAGGGGCGGAAGAGACCCAGTACTTC
CASRHTGAEETQYF
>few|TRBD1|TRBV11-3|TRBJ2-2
TGTGCCAGCAGTCAAGGGACAGGAGCGAACACCGGGGAGCTGTTTTTT
CASSQGTGANTGELFF
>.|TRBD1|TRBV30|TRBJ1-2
TGTGCCTGGACCATTCAGACAGGGGGCTATGGCTACACCTTC
CAWTIQTGGYGYTF
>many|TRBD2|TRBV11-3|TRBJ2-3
TGTGCCAGCAGTCCCCCTAGCGGGGGATTAGATACGCAGTATTTT
CASSPPSGGLDTQYF
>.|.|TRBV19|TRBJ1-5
TGTGCCAGTAGTATAGATCCTGCGAACAATCAGCCCCAGCATTTT
CASSIDPANNQPQHF
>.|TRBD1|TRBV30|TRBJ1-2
TGTGCCTGGCAGACAGGGAGTGAAAGTGGCTACACCTTC
CAWQTGSESGYTF
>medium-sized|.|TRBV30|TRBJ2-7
TGTGCCTGGAGTGTAAATCCGAGGGACTACGAGCAGTACTTC
CAWSVNPRDYEQYF
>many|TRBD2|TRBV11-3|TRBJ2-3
TGTGCCAGCAGCCAAAGGACTAGTAAATACACAGATACGCAGTATTTT
CASSQRTSKYTDTQYF